This TCR beta chain came from a study of blood T cells in healthy people across ages. Study-wide results and limits: Using unsorted PBMCs precluded a conclusive naive versus antigen-experienced comparison.

The sample holds a few counts of this clonotype. Its antigen is not known. Donor samples were obtained from healthy Caucasian individuals from Russia, aged 6 to 90. Germline V gene lookup returns CDR1 SGDLS and CDR2 YYNGEE. The CDR3 covers 14 residues. V lost 4 bases and J lost 0, with 8 bases in between. Together with a sample-barcoded 5' primer, a J-beta primer mix was included in a second PCR lasting roughly 6 to 12 cycles. TCRdb re-derived calls from the 5' RACE reads in MiXCR, one entry per CDR3 protein. The sample lists around 650,000 distinct CDR3 sequences, around 43% occurring once. The rearrangement links TRBV9 to TRBJ1-5; no clear D gene. The source of this sequence is a man aged 80 or over in good health. Sequencing was carried out using blood. CDR3 bases: TGTGCCAGCAGCAAGACACATAGCAATCAGCCCCAGCATTTT. It encodes CASSKTHSNQPQHF.